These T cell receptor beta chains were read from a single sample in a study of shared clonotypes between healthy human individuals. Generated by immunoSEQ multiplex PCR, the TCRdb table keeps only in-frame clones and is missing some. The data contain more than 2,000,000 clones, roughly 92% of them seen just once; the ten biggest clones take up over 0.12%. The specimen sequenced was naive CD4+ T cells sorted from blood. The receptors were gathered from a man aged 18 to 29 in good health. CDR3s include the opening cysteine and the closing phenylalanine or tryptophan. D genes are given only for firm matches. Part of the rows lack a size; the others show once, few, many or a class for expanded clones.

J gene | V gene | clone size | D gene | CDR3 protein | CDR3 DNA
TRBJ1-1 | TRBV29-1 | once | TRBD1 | CSVMGQGVEAFF | TGCAGCGTGATGGGACAGGGGGTTGAAGCTTTCTTT
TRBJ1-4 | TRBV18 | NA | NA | CASSPPLTATNEKLFF | TGTGCCAGCTCACCTCCACTAACTGCAACTAATGAAAAACTGTTTTTT
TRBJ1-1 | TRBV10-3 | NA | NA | CAISRSAGNLAEAFF | TGTGCCATCAGTCGGAGTGCCGGCAATCTCGCTGAAGCTTTCTTT
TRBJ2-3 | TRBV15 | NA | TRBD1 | CATSRDRAGGATQYF | TGTGCCACCAGCAGAGATAGGGCAGGGGGCGCAACGCAGTATTTT
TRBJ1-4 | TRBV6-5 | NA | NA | CASSTVTGGEKLFF | TGTGCCAGCAGTACCGTAACAGGAGGCGAAAAACTGTTTTTT
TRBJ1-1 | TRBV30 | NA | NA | CAWSVSQPNTEAFF | TGTGCCTGGAGTGTCTCACAGCCTAACACTGAAGCTTTCTTT
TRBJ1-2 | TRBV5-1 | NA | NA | CASSLAGWDGYTF | TGCGCCAGCAGCTTGGCCGGGTGGGATGGCTACACCTTC
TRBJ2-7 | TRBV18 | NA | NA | CASSQTSYEQYF | TGTGCCAGCTCCCAGACTTCTTACGAGCAGTACTTC
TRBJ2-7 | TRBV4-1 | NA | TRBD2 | CASSLEGGDMYEQYF | TGCGCCAGCAGCCTTGAGGGAGGGGATATGTACGAGCAGTACTTC
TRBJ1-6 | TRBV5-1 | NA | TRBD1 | CASSLVFGQGNSPLHF | TGCGCCAGCAGCTTGGTGTTCGGACAGGGAAATTCACCCCTCCACTTT
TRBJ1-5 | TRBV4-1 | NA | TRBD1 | CASSQQGGNQPQHF | TGCGCCAGCAGCCAACAGGGGGGCAATCAGCCCCAGCATTTT
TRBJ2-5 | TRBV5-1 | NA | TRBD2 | CASRSGGAVTETQYF | TGCGCCAGCCGTTCCGGGGGGGCGGTGACTGAGACCCAGTACTTC
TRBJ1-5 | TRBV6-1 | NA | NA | CAEAGSNNQPQHF | TGTGCAGAGGCGGGTAGTAATAATCAGCCCCAGCATTTT
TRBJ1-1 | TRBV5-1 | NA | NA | CASSLGTMNTEAFF | TGCGCCAGCAGCTTGGGGACAATGAACACTGAAGCTTTCTTT
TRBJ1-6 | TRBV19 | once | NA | CASSAKEGSPLHF | TGTGCCAGTAGTGCTAAGGAGGGCTCACCCCTCCACTTT
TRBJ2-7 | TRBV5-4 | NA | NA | CASSPGRNYEQYF | TGTGCCAGCAGCCCCGGAAGAAACTACGAGCAGTACTTC
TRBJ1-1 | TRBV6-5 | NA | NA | CASSPLSGNTEAFF | TGTGCCAGCAGCCCCCTATCTGGGAACACTGAAGCTTTCTTT
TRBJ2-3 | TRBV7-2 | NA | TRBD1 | CASSFRQGPTDTQYF | TGTGCCAGCAGCTTCAGACAGGGCCCCACAGATACGCAGTATTTT
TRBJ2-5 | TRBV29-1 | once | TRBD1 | CSVDRPPDRPGHQETQYF | TGCAGCGTTGACCGACCCCCGGACAGGCCAGGCCACCAAGAGACCCAGTACTTC
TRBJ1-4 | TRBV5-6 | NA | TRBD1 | CASSFSRTGEKLFF | TGTGCCAGCAGCTTTTCAAGGACAGGGGAAAAACTGTTTTTT
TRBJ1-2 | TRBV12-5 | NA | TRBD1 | CASGLVIQGAVGYTF | TGTGCTAGTGGTTTAGTGATACAGGGGGCGGTGGGCTACACCTTC
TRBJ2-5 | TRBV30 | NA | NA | CAWSAVAVRETQYF | TGTGCCTGGAGTGCCGTCGCGGTGCGGGAGACCCAGTACTTC
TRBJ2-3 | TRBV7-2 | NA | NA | CASSLGGVKYTQYF | TGTGCCAGCAGCTTAGGAGGTGTGAAATATACGCAGTATTTT
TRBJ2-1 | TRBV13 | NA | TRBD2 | CASSLAGLAGGSSYNEQFF | TGTGCCAGCAGCCTAGCGGGACTAGCGGGAGGATCGTCCTACAATGAGCAGTTCTTC
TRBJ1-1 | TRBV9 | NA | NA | CASSPERRKMKGVRLYTEAFF | TGTGCCAGCAGCCCAGAAAGAAGGAAGATGAAGGGAGTCCGTTTGTACACTGAAGCTTTCTTT
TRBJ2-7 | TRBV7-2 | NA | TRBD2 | CASSLSGAGVVYEQYF | TGTGCCAGCAGCTTAAGCGGGGCGGGAGTAGTCTACGAGCAGTACTTC
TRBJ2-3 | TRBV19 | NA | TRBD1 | CASSIVRGQRITDTQYF | TGTGCCAGTAGTATAGTCCGGGGACAGAGGATAACAGATACGCAGTATTTT
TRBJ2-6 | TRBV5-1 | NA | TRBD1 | CASSFNQQGIGANVLTF | TGCGCCAGCAGCTTTAACCAACAGGGGATTGGGGCCAACGTCCTGACTTTC
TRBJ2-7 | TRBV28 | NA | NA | CASNPQGDFSYEQYF | TGTGCCAGCAACCCACAGGGTGATTTTTCCTACGAGCAGTACTTC
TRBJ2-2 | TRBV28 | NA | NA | CASSEPGFGISTGELFF | TGTGCCAGCAGTGAACCGGGATTCGGAATATCCACCGGGGAGCTGTTTTTT
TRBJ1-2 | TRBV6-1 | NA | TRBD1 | CASTRQGTQFGYTF | TGTGCCAGCACCCGACAGGGAACCCAGTTCGGCTACACCTTC
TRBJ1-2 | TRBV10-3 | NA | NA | CAISVGTLPYGYTF | TGTGCCATCAGTGTTGGGACGTTACCATATGGCTACACCTTC
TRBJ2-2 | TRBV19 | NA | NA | CASRVGGNTGELFF | TGTGCCAGTAGAGTAGGGGGGAACACCGGGGAGCTGTTTTTT